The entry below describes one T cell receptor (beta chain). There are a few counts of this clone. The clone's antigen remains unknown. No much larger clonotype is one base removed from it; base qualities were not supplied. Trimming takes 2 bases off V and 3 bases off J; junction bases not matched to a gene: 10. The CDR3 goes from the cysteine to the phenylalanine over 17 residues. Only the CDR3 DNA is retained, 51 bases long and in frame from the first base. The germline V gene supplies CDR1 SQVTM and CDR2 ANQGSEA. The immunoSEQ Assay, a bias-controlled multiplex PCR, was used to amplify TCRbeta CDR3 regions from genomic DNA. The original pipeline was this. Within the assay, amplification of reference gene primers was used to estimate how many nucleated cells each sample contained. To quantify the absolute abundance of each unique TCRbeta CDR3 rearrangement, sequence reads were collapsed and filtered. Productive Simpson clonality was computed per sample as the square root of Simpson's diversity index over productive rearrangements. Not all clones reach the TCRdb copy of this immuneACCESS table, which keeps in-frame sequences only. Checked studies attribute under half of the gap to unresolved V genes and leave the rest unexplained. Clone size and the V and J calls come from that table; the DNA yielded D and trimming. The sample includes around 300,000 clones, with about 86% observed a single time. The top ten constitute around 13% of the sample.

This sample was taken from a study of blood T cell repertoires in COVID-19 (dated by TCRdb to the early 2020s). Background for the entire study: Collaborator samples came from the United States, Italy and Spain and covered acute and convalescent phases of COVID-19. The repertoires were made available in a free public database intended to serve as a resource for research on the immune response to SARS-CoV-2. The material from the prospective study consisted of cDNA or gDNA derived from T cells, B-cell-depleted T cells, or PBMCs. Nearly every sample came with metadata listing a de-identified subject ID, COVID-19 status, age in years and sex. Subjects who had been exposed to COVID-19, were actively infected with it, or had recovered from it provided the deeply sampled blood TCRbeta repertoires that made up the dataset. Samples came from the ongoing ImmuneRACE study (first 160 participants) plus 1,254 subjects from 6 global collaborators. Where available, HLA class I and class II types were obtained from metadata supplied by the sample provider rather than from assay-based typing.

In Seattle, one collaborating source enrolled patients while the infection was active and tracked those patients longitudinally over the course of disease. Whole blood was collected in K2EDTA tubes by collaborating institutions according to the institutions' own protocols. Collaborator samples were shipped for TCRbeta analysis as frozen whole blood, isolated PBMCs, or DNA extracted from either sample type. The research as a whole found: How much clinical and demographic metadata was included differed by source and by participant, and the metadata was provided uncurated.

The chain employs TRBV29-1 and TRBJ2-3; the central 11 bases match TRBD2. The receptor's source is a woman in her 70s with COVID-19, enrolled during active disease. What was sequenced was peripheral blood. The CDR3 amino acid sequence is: CSVEPWDSGGATDTQYF. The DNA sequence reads TGCAGCGTTGAACCGTGGGATAGCGGGGGGGCGACAGATACGCAGTATTTT.